Sequencing of this T cell receptor beta chain was carried out in a study of cytotoxic CD8 clonotypes in ibrutinib-treated CLL. On the study more broadly: Samples showed on average about 260,000 productive templates and 80,000 to 100,000 productive rearrangements. Study outcomes and limitations: Clonality increased at ibrutinib response and stayed stable in sustained remission. At progression, however, it fell back toward baseline. In sustained-remission versus progressing patients, sampling times differed.

The V gene lost 2 bases and the J gene lost 2 bases, with 6 bases spanning the gap. CDR3 length: 13 amino acids. Germline CDR1 is KGHSH and CDR2 is LQKENI. Targeted sequencing depth ranged from 1 in 200,000 to 1 in 1 million T cells. The table came from immunoSEQ multiplex PCR; TCRdb's copy has only in-frame clones and leaves some out. The repertoire consists of 45,000 to 55,000 clones, with approximately 53% occurring once and the leading ten covering over 25%. The sample holds many counts of this clone. Antigen unknown. This clonotype was sampled from a human donor with chronic lymphocytic leukemia. The chain combines TRBV18 with TRBJ1-2; D is unclear. Sequences were derived from PBMCs, sampled after 12 months of ibrutinib treatment. The CDR3 protein is CASSPGRNYGYTF. CDR3 DNA sequence: TGTGCCAGCTCACCAGGTCGGAACTATGGCTACACCTTC. Full variable domain (missing parts from reference TRBV18 and TRBJ1-2): NAGVMQNPRHLVRRRGQEARLRCSPMKGHSHVYWYRQLPEEGLKFMVYLQKENIIDESGMPKERFSAEFPKEGPSILRIQQVVRGDSAAYFCASSPGRNYGYTFGSGTRLTVV.